Each of the 30 T cell receptor beta chains below was sequenced from the same sample in a study of T cell responses to AZD1222 COVID-19 vaccine. The data were produced by immunoSEQ multiplex PCR, yet TCRdb's version contains in-frame clones alone and is incomplete. Of about 110,000 clones in the sample, about 86% were seen once. The sample was peripheral blood, taken on day 0 of AZD1222 vaccination. The receptors here all came from an adult in good health.

V usage is TRBV30 and J usage is TRBJ1-2; TRBD1 aligns across 7 bases. This CDR3 spans 12 amino acids. The junction had 5 bases not matched to a gene; V was cut back by 3 bases and J by 7 bases. Per the germline V gene, CDR1 is GTSNPN and CDR2 is SVGIG (reference sequence). DNA for the CDR3: TGTGCCTGGAGGCCCAACAGGGGTGGCTACACCTTC. Protein product: CAWRPNRGGYTF.

CDR3 nucleotides: TGTGCCAGCAGCCGGACAGAACAATCCTATGGCTACACCTTC. Amino acids: CASSRTEQSYGYTF. The V and J genes are TRBV9 and TRBJ1-2, with a possible D match to TRBD1 (6 bases). Trimming took 4 bases from V and 4 from J, leaving 14 bases between them. The CDR3 spans 14 residues. CDR1 is SGDLS, CDR2 YYNGEE, per germline.

The rearrangement uses TRBV4-1 and TRBJ2-7, with 7 bases lining up with TRBD2. The CDR3 has 16 residues. Germline loops: CDR1 MGHRA, CDR2 YSYEKL. The ends lost 0 bases at V and 4 bases at J; junction bases unmatched: 9. The CDR3 spells CASSQDAGEGRYEQYF. In DNA, the CDR3 is TGCGCCAGCAGCCAAGATGCTGGGGAGGGGAGGTACGAGCAGTACTTC.

V usage is TRBV9 and J usage is TRBJ1-2, with D perhaps TRBD1 (6 bases). With 4 bases removed from V and 2 bases from J, the gap between germline ends came to 24 bases. The CDR3 totals 18 residues. From germline, CDR1 is SGDLS and CDR2 YYNGEE. CDR3 protein: CASSMPTGSSDSNYGYTF. In nucleotides, the CDR3 is TGTGCCAGCAGCATGCCCACAGGGTCTTCCGATAGCAACTATGGCTACACCTTC.

This clone was picked up one time. V and J are TRBV11-1 and TRBJ2-7; 7 bases line up with TRBD2. V shed 4 bases, J shed 2 bases, and the junction held 8 bases outside the gene matches. Germline-derived CDR1 and CDR2 are SGHAT and FQDESV (reference sequence). The CDR3 sequence is 15 residues long. CDR3: CASSSQRGLPYEQYF. CDR3 in DNA: TGTGCCAGCAGCTCCCAGCGGGGTCTTCCCTACGAGCAGTACTTC.

CDR3 bases: TGTGCCAGCAGCTCGGCGGGGGTCCCATTTCAAGAGACCCAGTACTTC. Protein sequence: CASSSAGVPFQETQYF. V is TRBV5-4 and J is TRBJ2-5, with TRBD2 matching 7 bases. CDR3 size: 16 residues. The V gene end was trimmed by 3 bases and the J gene end by 2 bases; junction bases not matched to a gene: 10. Germline CDR1 SGHNT, CDR2 YYREEE (reference sequence).

The chain has TRBV30 and TRBJ1-5, with D possibly TRBD1 on 5 matching bases. The CDR3 is 13 residues long. CDR1 and CDR2 from the germline V gene are GTSNPN and SVGIG (reference sequence). V was clipped by 4 bases and J by 2 bases, with 9 bases between them. The DNA of the CDR3 is TGTGCCTGGACCCTGGGGGGCAATCAGCCCCAGCATTTT. It is translated as CAWTLGGNQPQHF.

V is TRBV2 and J is TRBJ2-1, with 8 positions matching TRBD2. The CDR3 covers 15 residues. The V gene's germline CDR1 is SNHLY and CDR2 FYNNEI. With V trimmed by 7 bases and J by 5 bases, 10 bases remained unmatched. CDR3 sequence: CASTDPRTSNNEQFF. The CDR3 coding sequence is TGTGCCAGCACTGACCCCCGGACTAGCAACAATGAGCAGTTCTTC.

This chain links TRBV6-5 with TRBJ2-2; D possibly corresponds to TRBD2 (5 bases). In germline, CDR1 is MNHEY, CDR2 SVGAGI. CDR3 length: 15 residues. Trimming removed 3 bases from V and 2 bases from J, with 10 bases in between. The CDR3 DNA sequence: TGTGCCAGCAGTTATTCATGGACTAACACCGGGGAGCTGTTTTTT. Its protein product is CASSYSWTNTGELFF.

The gene calls are TRBV15 and TRBJ2-5; 8 bases are a match to TRBD2. The CDR3 contains 17 residues. The germline CDR1 and CDR2 sequences are LNHNV and YYDKDF (reference sequence). Unmatched junction bases numbered 14, after V lost 5 bases and J lost 3 bases. Here the CDR3 reads CATSERMAGGLKETQYF. CDR3 in DNA: TGTGCCACCAGCGAGAGAATGGCGGGGGGCCTAAAAGAGACCCAGTACTTC.

This clone was seen only a few times. This chain joins TRBV7-9 and TRBJ1-6; the D gene is possibly TRBD1 (5 bases). The CDR3 is 15 residues long. The V end lost 5 bases, the J end lost 8 bases, and 16 bases lay between the germline ends. Germline V gene data show CDR1 as SEHNR and CDR2 as FQNEAQ (reference sequence). CDR3 sequence reads: CASSPQGSGDSPLHF. The CDR3 region has the DNA TGTGCCAGCAGCCCGCAGGGCAGCGGAGATTCACCCCTCCACTTT.

This clone was counted a single time. The J gene is TRBJ2-2, the V gene TRBV5-1; weak D call: TRBD1 (5 bases). V gave up 0 bases and J gave up 6 bases, with 12 bases separating them. CDR3 size: 15 residues. Germline CDR1 reads SGHRS; CDR2 reads YFSETQ. The chain's CDR3 is CASSLAFQGSGELFF. CDR3 nucleotide sequence: TGCGCCAGCAGCTTGGCCTTCCAGGGTTCCGGGGAGCTGTTTTTT.

About this clone itself: Other DNA sequences in this specimen translate into the identical CDR3. The J gene is TRBJ2-7, the V gene TRBV7-9; D not resolved. The length of the CDR3 is 11 residues. CDR1 and CDR2 from the germline V gene are SEHNR and FQNEAQ (reference sequence). V lost 1 base, J lost 4 bases, and 2 bases lay in between. The CDR3, as DNA: TGTGCCAGCAGCTTAGATTACGAGCAGTACTTC. This sequence encodes CASSLDYEQYF.

The chain uses TRBV28 and TRBJ2-5; 9 positions match TRBD1. The trim removed 6 bases at V and 4 bases at J, leaving 9 bases unmatched. This CDR3 spans 15 amino acids. Germline V gene data show CDR1 as MDHEN and CDR2 as SYDVKM. CDR3: CASRPSGTGIETQYF. Here the CDR3 DNA reads TGTGCCAGCAGACCCTCCGGGACAGGGATAGAGACCCAGTACTTC.

This clone was found a few times. The chain has TRBV28 and TRBJ2-5, with no clear D. V lost 5 bases and J lost 0, with 13 bases in between. The CDR3 length is 15 residues. CDR1 is MDHEN and CDR2 is SYDVKM in the germline V gene. As DNA, the CDR3 is TGTGCCAGCAGTGAGGTCTCTTGGTACCAAGAGACCCAGTACTTC. As protein: CASSEVSWYQETQYF. The variable domain in full, with the rest retrieved from reference TRBV28 and TRBJ2-5, is DVKVTQSSRYLVKRTGEKVFLECVQDMDHENMFWYRQDPGLGLRLIYFSYDVKMKEKGDIPEGYSVSREKKERFSLILESASTNQTSMYLCASSEVSWYQETQYFGPGTRLLVL.

This chain links TRBV5-1 with TRBJ2-3; 12 positions agree with TRBD2. The CDR3 has 15 residues. Germline V gives CDR1 SGHRS, CDR2 YFSETQ. V lost 5 bases and J lost 3; bases outside the gene matches: 4. In DNA, the CDR3 is TGCGCCAGCAGATCTAGCGGGGGGGCTACAGATACGCAGTATTTT. It translates to CASRSSGGATDTQYF.

The chain combines TRBV5-3 with TRBJ1-2; 8 nucleotides agree with TRBD1. TRBV5-3 is an ORF; its function is uncertain. This CDR3 comprises 14 residues. Trimming at V came to 3 bases and at J to 4 bases, leaving 5 bases not matched to a gene. The CDR3 nucleotides read TGTGCCAGAAGCTATGGGACAGGAAGCTATGGCTACACCTTC. Translating it yields CARSYGTGSYGYTF.

This clone was recorded only once. The gene calls are TRBV10-1 and TRBJ1-1, with a weak D call TRBD1 (6 bases). The V gene lost 7 bases and the J gene lost 3 bases, with 12 bases spanning the gap. CDR3 size: 13 residues. CDR1 is WNHNN, CDR2 SYGVQD, per germline (reference sequence). The CDR3 DNA follows: TGCGCCAGCATCGACAGGAAGTACACTGAAGCTTTCTTT. Its protein is CASIDRKYTEAFF.

The chain employs TRBV5-6 and TRBJ1-1; D may be TRBD1 (5 bases). The germline V gene encodes CDR1 SGHDT and CDR2 YYEEEE. V lost 4 bases to trimming and J lost 0 bases, with 16 bases between them. This CDR3 contains 16 residues. Written as DNA, the CDR3 is TGTGCCAGCAGCGTTCTGAGGGGTTCTATGAACACTGAAGCTTTCTTT. Residues: CASSVLRGSMNTEAFF.

This clone was observed once. V is TRBV5-1 and J is TRBJ2-7; no clear D. Germline V lookup: CDR1 SGHRS, CDR2 YFSETQ. The CDR3 is made up of 14 amino acids. V was trimmed by 3 bases and J by 5 bases, leaving 15 bases between them. This CDR3 reads CASSSPGEVNEQYF. In DNA form, the CDR3 reads TGCGCCAGCAGCTCACCGGGTGAGGTTAACGAGCAGTACTTC.

J is TRBJ2-2 and V is TRBV28, with D uncertain. The CDR3 is 15 residues long. CDR1 is MDHEN, CDR2 SYDVKM, per germline. Between the trimmed V and J ends, which lost 3 bases and 6 bases, there was a span of 14 bases. CDR3: CASSFIVGAAGELFF. The CDR3 coding sequence is TGTGCCAGCAGTTTCATAGTTGGTGCCGCCGGGGAGCTGTTTTTT. Supplemented by reference TRBV28 and TRBJ2-2, the full variable domain reads DVKVTQSSRYLVKRTGEKVFLECVQDMDHENMFWYRQDPGLGLRLIYFSYDVKMKEKGDIPEGYSVSREKKERFSLILESASTNQTSMYLCASSFIVGAAGELFFGEGSRLTVL.

The V gene is TRBV5-4, the J gene TRBJ2-5; D is ambiguous. Per the germline V gene, CDR1 is SGHNT and CDR2 is YYREEE (reference sequence). V lost 2 bases, J lost 5 bases, and 4 bases lay in between. The CDR3 is 11 residues long. The CDR3 sequence is CASSFLETQYF. CDR3 nucleotides: TGTGCCAGCAGCTTCCTGGAGACCCAGTACTTC.

V and J are TRBV3-1 (or the pseudogene TRBV3-2) and TRBJ2-7, with 8 bases that match TRBD1. After removal of 8 bases from V and 3 bases from J, the junction contained 6 bases not matched to a gene. Germline CDR1 is LGHDT and CDR2 is YNNKEL (reference sequence). This CDR3 contains 13 residues. The CDR3 is CASGAGGIYEQYF. The CDR3 coding sequence is TGTGCCAGCGGGGCAGGGGGCATCTACGAGCAGTACTTC.

This sequence joins TRBV6-5 and TRBJ1-2; 10 bases align to TRBD1. Trimming removed 5 bases from V and 8 bases from J; junction bases left unmatched: 5. The CDR3 consists of 13 residues. CDR1 MNHEY and CDR2 SVGAGI come from the germline V gene. The CDR3, as DNA: TGTGCCAGCAGTAGACAGGGGGCTGGCGGCTACACCTTC. This codes for CASSRQGAGGYTF.

The rearrangement joins TRBV12-3 or TRBV12-4 to TRBJ1-1; D not resolved. V shed 3 bases and J shed 11 bases, with 13 bases lying between them. The CDR3 loop spans 12 amino acids. CDR3: CASSFGEPRAFF. In DNA form, the CDR3 reads TGTGCCAGCAGTTTTGGGGAACCAAGGGCTTTCTTT.

The chain uses TRBV19 and TRBJ2-3; D is ambiguous. CDR1 and CDR2 from the germline V gene are LNHDA and SQIVND (reference sequence). V was trimmed by 5 bases and J by 2 bases, leaving 17 bases between them. The CDR3 sequence is 16 residues long. Here the CDR3 reads CASSALEAPNTDTQYF. The CDR3, as DNA: TGTGCCAGTAGTGCCCTAGAAGCGCCGAACACAGATACGCAGTATTTT.

V usage is TRBV7-3 and J usage is TRBJ2-2, with D tentatively TRBD1 or TRBD2 (5 bases each). Trimming shortened V by 11 bases and J by 5 bases, and 18 bases separated the two germline ends. The CDR3 runs to 14 residues. Germline V lookup: CDR1 SGHTA, CDR2 FQGTGA. CDR3 loop: CASKDGTQTGELFF. DNA of the CDR3: TGTGCCTCCAAGGATGGGACGCAAACCGGGGAGCTGTTTTTT.

This chain uses TRBV10-1 with TRBJ1-6; D remains ambiguous. CDR3 size: 12 residues. Deletions cut 2 bases from V and 6 bases from J, with 2 bases between. The germline gives CDR1 WNHNN, CDR2 SYGVQD (reference sequence). DNA of the CDR3: TGCGCCAGCAGTGAGCCTAATTCACCCCTCCACTTT. This codes for CASSEPNSPLHF.

The V gene is TRBV28, the J gene TRBJ1-4; D is ambiguous. V shed 7 bases and J shed 8 bases, with 20 bases lying between them. This CDR3 region has 15 residues. Germline values: CDR1 MDHEN, CDR2 SYDVKM. This CDR3 is CASMAWTQAGEKLFF. The CDR3 bases are TGTGCCAGCATGGCCTGGACCCAGGCGGGAGAAAAACTGTTTTTT.

This chain uses TRBV5-4 with TRBJ2-2, with D perhaps TRBD1 (6 bases). The CDR3 consists of 16 residues. Germline CDR1 reads SGHNT; CDR2 reads YYREEE (reference sequence). V lost 1 base, J lost 6 bases, and 16 bases lay in between. CDR3 protein: CASSLRSQGSPGELFF. In DNA, the CDR3 is TGTGCCAGCAGCTTGAGGTCTCAGGGGAGTCCCGGGGAGCTGTTTTTT.